Below are 2 T cell receptor beta chains sequenced from a single sample in a study of tumor-infiltrating lymphocytes in primary liver carcinoma. Making TCR beta cDNA involved roughly 0.55 ug total RNA and a constant-region primer. Three nested multiplex PCR rounds, a slightly modified ARM-PCR, produced the libraries for TCR beta. TRBV1-TRBV30 forward primers paired with a C-beta reverse primer were used in the first two PCR rounds, which ran roughly 10 cycles each. Via MiXCR, TCRdb re-called the multiplex PCR reads, giving one row per CDR3 protein. This table holds about 320,000 distinct CDR3 sequences, 55% to 65% found once. The source of the blood RNA was unsorted whole blood, and germline DNA was extracted as well. The sequenced sample was peripheral blood. These receptors were obtained from a man aged 40-49 years with primary liver carcinoma and hepatitis B virus infection.

To note about this clonotype: A read error may be the cause here, since a much bigger clone is one base away. V is TRBV6-5 and J is TRBJ2-3; 10 bases line up with TRBD2. Germline-derived CDR1 and CDR2 are MNHEY and SVGAGI. CDR3 length: 15 amino acids. V lost 6 bases to trimming and J lost 4 bases; unmatched junction nucleotides: 7. DNA for the CDR3: TGTGCCAGCAGGCTTTCTAGCGGGAGAGCAGATACGCAGTATTTT. It is translated as CASRLSSGRADTQYF.

The chain employs TRBV20-1 and TRBJ2-3; 8 bases match TRBD2. This CDR3 is 14 amino acids long. The V and J ends lost 5 bases and 10 bases, in that order; junction bases with no gene match: 14. CDR1 and CDR2 from the germline V gene are DFQATT and SNEGSKA (reference sequence). The CDR3 nucleotides read TGCAGTGCTGAGAGCCGGGAGGGCCAGACCGCGCAGTATTTT. Translation gives CSAESREGQTAQYF.